What follows are 25 T cell receptor beta chains derived from one specimen sequenced in a study of blood T cell repertoires in COVID-19 (dated by TCRdb to about 2020). The library was prepared using the immunoSEQ multiplex PCR assay. What TCRdb holds here is the immuneACCESS table cut down to in-frame rearrangements. Part of the clones is not present; checked against another copy, under half of the missing clones reflect an unresolved V gene, and the others are unexplained. The sample contains 180,000 or so clones, roughly 87% of them found a single time. Around 8% of the sample rests with the top ten. Input material: peripheral blood. The receptor source for this set is a woman in her 70s with acute or convalescent COVID-19.

The chain employs TRBV24-1 and TRBJ2-4; weak D call: TRBD1 (6 bases). V was shortened by 2 bases and J by 0 bases, with 19 bases between the two germline ends. CDR3 length: 19 amino acids. Germline V gene lookup returns CDR1 KGHDR and CDR2 SFDVKD. The CDR3 protein is CATSDCGLQGPLAKNIQYF. Written as DNA, the CDR3 is TGTGCCACCAGTGATTGCGGGTTGCAGGGGCCACTAGCCAAAAACATTCAGTACTTC.

This chain links TRBV20-1 with TRBJ1-3; D is uncertain. The CDR3 length is 14 residues. V gave up 3 bases and J gave up 2 bases, with 11 bases separating them. Germline CDR1 and CDR2: DFQATT and SNEGSKA (reference sequence). CDR3 residues: CSASDREAGNTIYF. The DNA for the CDR3 is TGCAGTGCTAGTGACCGGGAGGCTGGAAACACCATATATTTT.

This CDR3 reads CASSATDTQYF. CDR3 DNA sequence: TGTGCCAGCTCCGCGACAGATACGCAGTATTTT. The V and J genes are TRBV18 and TRBJ2-3, with D hard to call. Per the germline V gene, CDR1 is KGHSH and CDR2 is LQKENI. V was cut by 6 bases and J by 3 bases, with 4 bases left in between. The CDR3 length is 11 residues.

The chain combines TRBV7-9 with TRBJ2-5; 9 nucleotides agree with TRBD1. Germline loops: CDR1 SEHNR, CDR2 FQNEAQ (reference sequence). The CDR3 loop spans 13 amino acids. V gave up 5 bases and J gave up 5 bases; unmatched junction bases: 3. Here the CDR3 reads CASSGQGRETQYF. The CDR3 DNA sequence: TGTGCCAGCAGCGGACAGGGGAGGGAGACCCAGTACTTC.

The rearrangement joins TRBV3-1 (or the pseudogene TRBV3-2) to TRBJ1-1; possibly TRBD1 for D (6 bases). V was shortened by 4 bases and J by 4 bases, with 13 bases between the two germline ends. The V gene's germline CDR1 is LGHDT and CDR2 YNNKEL (reference sequence). This CDR3 region has 14 residues. CDR3 in amino acids: CASSPPGTITEAFF. In DNA form, the CDR3 reads TGTGCCAGCAGCCCCCCGGGGACAATCACTGAAGCTTTCTTT.

The chain links TRBV2 to TRBJ2-4, with D possibly TRBD1 on 5 matching bases. The CDR3 covers 13 residues. Germline V gives CDR1 SNHLY, CDR2 FYNNEI. V lost 5 bases and J lost 5, with 10 bases in between. Here the CDR3 reads CASSRRRENIQYF. The CDR3, as DNA: TGTGCCAGCAGTCGTCGCAGGGAAAACATTCAGTACTTC.

V is TRBV2 and J is TRBJ2-5, with 14 bases fitting TRBD2. V shed 6 bases, J shed 4 bases, and the junction held 4 bases outside the gene matches. CDR3 size: 15 residues. Looked up from germline, CDR1 is SNHLY and CDR2 is FYNNEI. The CDR3 here is CASSRLAGGGETQYF. The CDR3 DNA reads TGTGCCAGCAGCCGACTAGCGGGGGGGGGAGAGACCCAGTACTTC. The full variable domain, with the rest looked up from reference TRBV2 and TRBJ2-5, is EPEVTQTPSHQVTQMGQEVILRCVPISNHLYFYWYRQILGQKVEFLVSFYNNEISEKSEIFDDQFSVERPDGSNFTLKIRSTKLEDSAMYFCASSRLAGGGETQYFGPGTRLLVL.

This sequence joins TRBV7-3 and TRBJ2-2; the D gene is possibly TRBD1 (5 bases). The CDR3 covers 15 residues. Germline CDR1 and CDR2: SGHTA and FQGTGA. The ends were cut back, 0 bases at V and 4 bases at J, with 9 bases in the middle. CDR3 sequence reads: CASSLTFRVTGELFF. CDR3 DNA: TGTGCCAGCAGCTTAACTTTCAGGGTCACCGGGGAGCTGTTTTTT.

The rearrangement joins TRBV19 to TRBJ1-1; unclear D gene. The CDR3 runs 15 residues. The germline V gene encodes CDR1 LNHDA and CDR2 SQIVND (reference sequence). With 3 bases removed from V and 7 bases from J, the gap between germline ends came to 18 bases. The CDR3 sequence is CASSISRLNPFEAFF. The CDR3 DNA reads as TGTGCCAGTAGTATCTCCCGACTCAATCCATTTGAAGCTTTCTTT.

For the CDR3, the DNA is TGCGCCAGCAGCTTGGTCAGTGGGAACACTGAAGCTTTCTTT. Its translation is CASSLVSGNTEAFF. This sequence joins TRBV5-1 and TRBJ1-1; D is undetermined. This CDR3 has 14 amino acids. The V and J ends lost 0 bases and 1 base respectively, with 7 bases between them. CDR1 is SGHRS, CDR2 YFSETQ, per germline.

The chain carries TRBV6-5 and TRBJ2-7; possible D gene TRBD1, 6 bases. There are 15 residues in the CDR3. From germline, CDR1 is MNHEY and CDR2 SVGAGI. V lost 6 bases, J lost 7 bases, and 22 bases lay in between. DNA of the CDR3: TGTGCCAGCAGGAACAGGGCATCCTATTCGGAGGAGCAGTACTTC. Its protein is CASRNRASYSEEQYF.

The chain has TRBV3-1 (or the pseudogene TRBV3-2) and TRBJ2-1; D might be TRBD2 (5 bases). The CDR3 loop spans 14 amino acids. The V and J ends lost 5 bases and 3 bases respectively, with 11 bases between them. CDR1 is LGHDT and CDR2 is YNNKEL in the germline V gene (reference sequence). DNA of the CDR3: TGTGCCAGCAGCATAAACGGACTCTACAATGAGCAGTTCTTC. This gives the protein CASSINGLYNEQFF.

V gene TRBV28 combines with J gene TRBJ2-3; 8 bases align to TRBD1. From germline, CDR1 is MDHEN and CDR2 SYDVKM. The trim removed 6 bases at V and 1 base at J, leaving 6 bases unmatched. The CDR3 extends over 15 amino acids. Here the CDR3 DNA reads TGTGCCAGCAGACCGCAGGGGGCAGGCACAGATACGCAGTATTTT. Protein: CASRPQGAGTDTQYF.

V gene TRBV14 combines with J gene TRBJ2-5, with D uncertain. V was pared by 6 bases and J by 9 bases, with 14 bases between. Per the germline V gene, CDR1 is SGHDN and CDR2 is FVKESK. The CDR3 covers 12 residues. The CDR3 DNA sequence: TGTGCCAGCAGTCCCTCGGGTGTGGCCCAGTACTTC. It specifies CASSPSGVAQYF.

This sequence joins TRBV5-8 and TRBJ2-3, with 10 nucleotides matching TRBD2. V lost 2 bases to trimming and J lost 7 bases; unmatched junction nucleotides: 7. Germline V gives CDR1 SGHTS, CDR2 YDEGEE. The length of the CDR3 is 15 residues. The CDR3 spells CASSLSSGRRYTQYF. CDR3 nucleotides: TGTGCCAGCAGCTTATCTAGCGGGAGACGGTATACGCAGTATTTT.

This chain uses TRBV7-3 with TRBJ1-2; 9 bases align to TRBD1. CDR3 size: 15 residues. Germline CDR1 is SGHTA and CDR2 is FQGTGA. V was pared by 1 base and J by 4 bases, with 4 bases of the junction left unmatched. In DNA form, the CDR3 reads TGTGCCAGCAGCTTAAGGGGGACAGGGTTCTATGGCTACACCTTC. This gives the protein CASSLRGTGFYGYTF. Using reference TRBV7-3 and TRBJ1-2 for the parts outside the CDR3, the full variable domain is GAGVSQTPSNKVTEKGKYVELRCDPISGHTALYWYRQSLGQGPEFLIYFQGTGAADDSGLPNDRFFAVRPEGSVSTLKIQRTERGDSAVYLCASSLRGTGFYGYTFGSGTRLTVV.

In its sample, this clone was seen once. The genes are TRBV6-1 and TRBJ1-1; perhaps TRBD1 as D (5 bases). Germline V lookup: CDR1 MNHNS, CDR2 SASEGT. Between the trimmed V and J ends, which lost 1 base and 9 bases, there was a span of 15 bases. CDR3 size: 14 residues. CDR3 coding DNA: TGTGCCAGCAGTGAAGGGGGTTGGGGGGAGAAAGCTTTCTTT. This translates into CASSEGGWGEKAFF.

This rearrangement joins TRBV15 to TRBJ1-5; D is unclear. Germline values: CDR1 LNHNV, CDR2 YYDKDF (reference sequence). V dropped 1 base and J dropped 0 bases, with 7 bases sitting between them. The CDR3 totals 15 residues. In DNA, the CDR3 is TGTGCCACCAGCAGAGGAGACACTAGCAATCAGCCCCAGCATTTT. Protein: CATSRGDTSNQPQHF.

The V call is TRBV6-5, the J call TRBJ1-6, with D maybe TRBD1 (5 bases). The CDR3 spans 14 residues. V was trimmed by 5 bases and J by 5 bases, leaving 10 bases between them. From germline, CDR1 is MNHEY and CDR2 SVGAGI. This chain's CDR3 is CASSPPRDNSPLHF. DNA for the CDR3: TGTGCCAGCAGTCCCCCCAGGGATAATTCACCCCTCCACTTT.

The V call is TRBV19, the J call TRBJ1-2; D ambiguous. CDR1 and CDR2 (germline): LNHDA, SQIVND (reference sequence). Between the trimmed V and J ends, which lost 5 bases and 0 bases, there was a span of 7 bases. There are 13 residues in the CDR3. Here the CDR3 reads CASSYSTNYGYTF. The DNA for the CDR3 is TGTGCCAGTAGTTACAGCACTAACTATGGCTACACCTTC. Full variable domain (outside the CDR3, taken from reference TRBV19 and TRBJ1-2): DGGITQSPKYLFRKEGQNVTLSCEQNLNHDAMYWYRQDPGQGLRLIYYSQIVNDFQKGDIAEGYSVSREKKESFPLTVTSAQKNPTAFYLCASSYSTNYGYTFGSGTRLTVV.

The chain couples TRBV7-2 to TRBJ2-7; 9 positions match TRBD1. The CDR3 covers 15 residues. V lost 3 bases to trimming and J lost 0 bases; unmatched junction nucleotides: 3. Germline V gene sequence: CDR1 SGHTA, CDR2 FQGNSA. The CDR3 loop reads CASSFGTGISYEQYF. The DNA of the CDR3 is TGTGCCAGCAGCTTTGGGACAGGGATCTCCTACGAGCAGTACTTC.

The chain has TRBV4-2 and TRBJ2-7, with 7 nucleotides matching TRBD2. In germline, CDR1 is LGHNA, CDR2 YNFKEQ. The CDR3 is 16 residues long. Trimming cost V 0 bases and J 3 bases; bases outside gene matches: 8. CDR3 amino acids: CASSQDLAVYFYEQYF. CDR3 sequence (DNA): TGTGCCAGCAGCCAAGACCTAGCGGTTTATTTCTACGAGCAGTACTTC.

The chain combines TRBV4-3 with TRBJ2-1, with TRBD2 matching over 11 bases. Losses at the gene ends were 4 bases for V and 6 bases for J; bases not matched to a gene: 5. The CDR3 covers 15 residues. Germline CDR1 is LGHNA and CDR2 is YSLEER. The CDR3 coding sequence is TGCGCCAGCAGCCCTTATAGCGGGGGGGTCAATGAGCAGTTCTTC. It specifies CASSPYSGGVNEQFF.

The chain uses TRBV30 and TRBJ1-1, with a tentative D call TRBD1 (6 bases). The CDR3 consists of 13 residues. Germline assignment: CDR1 GTSNPN and CDR2 SVGIG (reference sequence). V lost 2 bases and J 8 bases, leaving 15 bases between the germline ends. CDR3 nucleotide sequence: TGTGCCTGGAGTTTCACAGGGAATGGGGAAGCTTTCTTT. It specifies CAWSFTGNGEAFF.

The chain carries TRBV27 and TRBJ2-1; 12 bases are shared with TRBD2. The V gene end was trimmed by 6 bases and the J gene end by 10 bases; junction bases not matched to a gene: 4. The CDR3 loop spans 13 amino acids. The germline V gene encodes CDR1 MNHEY and CDR2 SMNVEV (reference sequence). In nucleotides, the CDR3 is TGTGCCAGCAGCACCACTAGCGGGGGGGAGCAGTTCTTC. Encoded protein: CASSTTSGGEQFF.